The clone carrying this T cell receptor (beta chain) has only a few counts. MiXCR, run by TCRdb on the 5' RACE reads, gives a single entry per CDR3 protein. The sample contains around 380,000 distinct CDR3 sequences, about 28% of which appear only once. V was cut by 2 bases and J by 8 bases, with 7 bases left in between. Germline V gives CDR1 MNHEY, CDR2 SVGEGT. The CDR3 length is 12 residues. This record belongs to a study of identical twins' blood T cells. The chain joins TRBV6-2 or TRBV6-3 to TRBJ2-1; D gene uncertain. This clonotype was obtained from a woman aged 18 to 50 in good health. Input material: PBMCs. Written as DNA, the CDR3 is TGTGCCAGCAGTTACCCAGCCGATGAGCAGTTCTTC. Its protein is CASSYPADEQFF.